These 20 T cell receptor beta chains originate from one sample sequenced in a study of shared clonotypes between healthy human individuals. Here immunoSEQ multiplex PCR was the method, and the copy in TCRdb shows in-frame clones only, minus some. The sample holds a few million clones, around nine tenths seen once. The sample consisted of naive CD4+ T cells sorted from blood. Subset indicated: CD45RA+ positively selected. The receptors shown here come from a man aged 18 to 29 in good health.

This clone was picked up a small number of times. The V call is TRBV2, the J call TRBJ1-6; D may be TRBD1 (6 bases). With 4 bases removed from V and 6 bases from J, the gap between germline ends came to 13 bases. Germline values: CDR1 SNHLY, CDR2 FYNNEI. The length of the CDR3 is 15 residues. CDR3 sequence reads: CASSGSLGGNSPLHF. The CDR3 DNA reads TGTGCCAGCAGTGGGTCGTTAGGGGGTAATTCACCCCTCCACTTT. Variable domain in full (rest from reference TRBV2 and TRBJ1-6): EPEVTQTPSHQVTQMGQEVILRCVPISNHLYFYWYRQILGQKVEFLVSFYNNEISEKSEIFDDQFSVERPDGSNFTLKIRSTKLEDSAMYFCASSGSLGGNSPLHFGNGTRLTVT.

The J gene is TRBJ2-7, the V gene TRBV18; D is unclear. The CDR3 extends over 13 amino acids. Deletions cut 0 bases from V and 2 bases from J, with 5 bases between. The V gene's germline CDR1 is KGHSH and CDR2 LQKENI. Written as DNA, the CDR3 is TGTGCCAGCTCACCACCTCAAGCCTACGAGCAGTACTTC. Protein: CASSPPQAYEQYF.

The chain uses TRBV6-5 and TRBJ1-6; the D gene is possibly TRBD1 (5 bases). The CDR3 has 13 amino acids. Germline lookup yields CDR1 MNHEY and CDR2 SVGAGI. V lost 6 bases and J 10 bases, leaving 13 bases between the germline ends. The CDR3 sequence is CASRRAGVSPLHF. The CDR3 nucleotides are TGTGCCAGCAGGAGAGCGGGGGTATCACCCCTCCACTTT.

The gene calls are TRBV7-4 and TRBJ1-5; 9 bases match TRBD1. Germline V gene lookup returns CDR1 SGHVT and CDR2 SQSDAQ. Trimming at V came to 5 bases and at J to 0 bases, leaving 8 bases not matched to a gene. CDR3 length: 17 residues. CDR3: CASSRPGQGYSNQPQHF. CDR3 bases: TGTGCCAGCAGCCGACCGGGACAGGGATATAGCAATCAGCCCCAGCATTTT. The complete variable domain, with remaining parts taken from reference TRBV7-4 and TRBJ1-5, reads GAGVSQSPRYKVAKRGRDVALRCDSISGHVTLYWYRQTLGQGSEVLTYSQSDAQRDKSGRPSGRFSAERPERSVSTLKIQRTEQGDSAVYLCASSRPGQGYSNQPQHFGDGTRLSIL.

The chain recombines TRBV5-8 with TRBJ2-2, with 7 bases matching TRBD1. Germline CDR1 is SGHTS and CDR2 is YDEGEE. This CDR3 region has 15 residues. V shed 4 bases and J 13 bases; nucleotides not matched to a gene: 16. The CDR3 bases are TGTGCCAGCAGCCTGGCTGAGGGGGCTCCCCGGTGGCTGTTTTTT. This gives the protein CASSLAEGAPRWLFF. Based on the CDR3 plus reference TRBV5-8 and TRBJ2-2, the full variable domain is EAGVTQSPTHLIKTRGQQATLRCSPISGHTSVYWYQQALGLGLQFLLWYDEGEERNRGNFPPRFSGRQFPNYSSELNVNALELEDSALYLCASSLAEGAPRWLFFGEGSRLTVL.

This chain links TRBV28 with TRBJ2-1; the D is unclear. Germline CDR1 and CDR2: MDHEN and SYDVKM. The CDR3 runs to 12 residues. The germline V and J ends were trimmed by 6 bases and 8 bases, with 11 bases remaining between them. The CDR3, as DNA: TGTGCCAGCAGCCCATCACCCGATGAGCAGTTCTTC. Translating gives CASSPSPDEQFF.

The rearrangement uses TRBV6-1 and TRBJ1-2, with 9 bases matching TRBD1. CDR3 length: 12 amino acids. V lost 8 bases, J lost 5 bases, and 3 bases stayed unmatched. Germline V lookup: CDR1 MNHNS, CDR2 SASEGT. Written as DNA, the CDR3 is TGTGCCAGCCGGGACAGGGATTATGGCTACACCTTC. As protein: CASRDRDYGYTF.

Here the CDR3 reads CAISATGEGYGYTF. The CDR3 DNA sequence: TGTGCCATCAGCGCGACAGGGGAGGGCTATGGCTACACCTTC. This chain connects TRBV10-3 to TRBJ1-2; 8 nucleotides match TRBD1. This CDR3 has 14 amino acids. J gave up 4 bases and V 6 bases, and 7 bases lay outside the gene matches. The germline CDR1 and CDR2 sequences are ENHRY and SYGVKD.

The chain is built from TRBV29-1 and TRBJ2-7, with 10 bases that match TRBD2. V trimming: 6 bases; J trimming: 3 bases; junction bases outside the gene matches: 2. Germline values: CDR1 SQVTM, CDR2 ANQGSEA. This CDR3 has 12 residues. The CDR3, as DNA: TGCAGCGTCAGGACTAGCGGCTACGAGCAGTACTTC. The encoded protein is CSVRTSGYEQYF.

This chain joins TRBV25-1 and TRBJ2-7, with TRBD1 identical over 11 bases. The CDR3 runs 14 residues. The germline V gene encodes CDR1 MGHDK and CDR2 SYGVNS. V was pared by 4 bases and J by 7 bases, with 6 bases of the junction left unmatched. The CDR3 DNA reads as TGTGCCAGCAGTGCGGGACAGGGGGTTTATGAGCAGTACTTC. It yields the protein CASSAGQGVYEQYF.

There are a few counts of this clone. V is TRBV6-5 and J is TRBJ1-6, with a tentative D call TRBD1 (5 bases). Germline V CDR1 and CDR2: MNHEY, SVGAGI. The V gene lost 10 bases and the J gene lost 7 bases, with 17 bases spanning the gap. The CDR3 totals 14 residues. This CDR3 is CATQPGAQNSPLHF. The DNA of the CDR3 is TGTGCCACACAACCTGGGGCTCAAAATTCACCCCTCCACTTT.

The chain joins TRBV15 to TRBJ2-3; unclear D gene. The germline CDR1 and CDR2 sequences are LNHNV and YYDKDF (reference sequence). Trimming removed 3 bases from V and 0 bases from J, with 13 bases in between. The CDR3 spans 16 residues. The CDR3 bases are TGTGCCACCAGCAGCAATCCGCTGCTTAGCACAGATACGCAGTATTTT. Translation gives CATSSNPLLSTDTQYF.

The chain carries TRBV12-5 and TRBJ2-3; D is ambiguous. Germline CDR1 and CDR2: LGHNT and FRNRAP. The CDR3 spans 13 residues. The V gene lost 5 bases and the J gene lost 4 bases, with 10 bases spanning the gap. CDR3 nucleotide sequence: TGTGCTAGTGGTAGGGCCCTCCCAGATACGCAGTATTTT. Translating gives CASGRALPDTQYF.

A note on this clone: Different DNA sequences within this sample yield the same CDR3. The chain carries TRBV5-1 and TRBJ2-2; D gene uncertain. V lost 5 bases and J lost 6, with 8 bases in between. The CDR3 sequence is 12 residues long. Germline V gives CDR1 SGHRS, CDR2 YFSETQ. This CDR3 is CASSLDPGELFF. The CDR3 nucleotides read TGCGCCAGCAGTTTAGATCCCGGGGAGCTGTTTTTT.

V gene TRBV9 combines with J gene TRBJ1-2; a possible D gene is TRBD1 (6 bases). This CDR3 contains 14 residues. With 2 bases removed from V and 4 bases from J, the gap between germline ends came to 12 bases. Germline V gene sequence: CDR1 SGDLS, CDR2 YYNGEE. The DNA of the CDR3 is TGTGCCAGCAGCGTCTCACAGGGCCTCTATGGCTACACCTTC. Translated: CASSVSQGLYGYTF.

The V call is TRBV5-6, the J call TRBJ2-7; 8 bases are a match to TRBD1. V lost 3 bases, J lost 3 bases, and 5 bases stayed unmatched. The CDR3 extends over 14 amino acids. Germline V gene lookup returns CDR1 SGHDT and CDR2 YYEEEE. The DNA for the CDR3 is TGTGCCAGCAGCTCCGGGACAGGCCTCTACGAGCAGTACTTC. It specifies CASSSGTGLYEQYF.

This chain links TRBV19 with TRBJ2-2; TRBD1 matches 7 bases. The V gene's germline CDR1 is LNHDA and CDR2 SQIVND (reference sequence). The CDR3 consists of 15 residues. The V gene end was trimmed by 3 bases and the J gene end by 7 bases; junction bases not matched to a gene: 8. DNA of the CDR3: TGTGCCAGTAGTATTACTGGACAGGTCGGCGGGGAGCTGTTTTTT. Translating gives CASSITGQVGGELFF.

The CDR3 DNA reads TGTGCCAGCAGTGACACCCTCGAGCAGTACTTC. Amino acids: CASSDTLEQYF. The chain carries TRBV6-1 and TRBJ2-7; D ambiguous. Trimming cost V 3 bases and J 6 bases, with 6 bases left between them. CDR1 MNHNS and CDR2 SASEGT come from the germline V gene. The CDR3 totals 11 residues.

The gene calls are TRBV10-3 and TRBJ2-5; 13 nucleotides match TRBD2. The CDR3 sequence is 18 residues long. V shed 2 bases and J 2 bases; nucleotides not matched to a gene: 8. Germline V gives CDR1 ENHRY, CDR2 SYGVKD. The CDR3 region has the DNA TGTGCCATCAGTGAGAGACTAGCGGGGGGTTTGGGGCAAGAGACCCAGTACTTC. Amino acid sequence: CAISERLAGGLGQETQYF.

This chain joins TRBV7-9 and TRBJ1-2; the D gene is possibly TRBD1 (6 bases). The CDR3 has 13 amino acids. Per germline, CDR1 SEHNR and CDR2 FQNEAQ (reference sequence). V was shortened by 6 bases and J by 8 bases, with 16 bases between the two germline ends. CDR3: CASSPQQGEGYTF. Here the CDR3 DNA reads TGTGCCAGCAGTCCTCAACAGGGAGAGGGCTACACCTTC.